These 32 T cell receptor beta chains share one sample of origin, sequenced in a study of blood T cell repertoires in COVID-19. Measured with immunoSEQ multiplex PCR; TCRdb has only the in-frame clones, and not every one. The data hold about 35,000 clones, with 70% to 90% observed a single time. The sample was peripheral blood. Receptors were obtained from a human donor in a cohort sampled during active COVID-19.

The J gene is TRBJ2-3, the V gene TRBV7-3, with a tentative D call TRBD1 (5 bases). Germline CDR1 and CDR2: SGHTA and FQGTGA. The V and J ends lost 5 bases and 4 bases respectively, with 16 bases between them. This CDR3 region has 15 residues. The CDR3 sequence: CASSAIFQGADTQYF. The CDR3 DNA reads as TGTGCCAGCAGCGCAATCTTCCAGGGCGCAGATACGCAGTATTTT. Variable domain in full (rest from reference TRBV7-3 and TRBJ2-3): GAGVSQTPSNKVTEKGKYVELRCDPISGHTALYWYRQSLGQGPEFLIYFQGTGAADDSGLPNDRFFAVRPEGSVSTLKIQRTERGDSAVYLCASSAIFQGADTQYFGPGTRLTVL.

This CDR3 reads CASSPYPQGWNTEAFF. In DNA, the CDR3 is TGTGCCAGCTCACCCTACCCACAGGGCTGGAACACTGAAGCTTTCTTT. The chain has TRBV18 and TRBJ1-1; D is perhaps TRBD1 (6 bases). The CDR3 is 16 residues long. The V gene lost 3 bases and the J gene lost 1 base, with 15 bases spanning the gap. Germline values: CDR1 KGHSH, CDR2 LQKENI.

The chain is built from TRBV18 and TRBJ1-5; TRBD1 matches at 8 bases. CDR3 length: 15 amino acids. CDR1 KGHSH and CDR2 LQKENI come from the germline V gene. With 3 bases clipped from V and 1 base from J, the junction kept 2 bases outside the gene matches. The CDR3 loop reads CASSPDRASNQPQHF. The CDR3 region has the DNA TGTGCCAGCTCACCGGACAGGGCCAGCAATCAGCCCCAGCATTTT.

J is TRBJ2-2 and V is TRBV5-6, with a weak D call TRBD1 (6 bases). The germline gives CDR1 SGHDT, CDR2 YYEEEE. The CDR3 has 15 residues. V shed 2 bases and J shed 0 bases, with 8 bases lying between them. CDR3 in DNA: TGTGCCAGCAGCTTTTGGACAGCGAACACCGGGGAGCTGTTTTTT. Residues: CASSFWTANTGELFF. Supplemented by reference TRBV5-6 and TRBJ2-2, the full variable domain reads DAGVTQSPTHLIKTRGQQVTLRCSPKSGHDTVSWYQQALGQGPQFIFQYYEEEERQRGNFPDRFSGHQFPNYSSELNVNALLLGDSALYLCASSFWTANTGELFFGEGSRLTVL.

The rearrangement uses TRBV7-6 and TRBJ2-2; 8 nucleotides align to TRBD1. The germline V gene has CDR1 SGHVS and CDR2 FNYEAQ. The ends lost 5 bases at V and 3 bases at J; junction bases unmatched: 8. There are 16 residues in the CDR3. DNA for the CDR3: TGTGCCAGCAGCGCCCGACAGGGGCAGGACACCGGGGAGCTGTTTTTT. Its translation is CASSARQGQDTGELFF.

This rearrangement joins TRBV24-1 to TRBJ2-3; the match to TRBD2 covers 11 bases. This CDR3 spans 16 amino acids. J gave up 4 bases and V 5 bases, and 7 bases lay outside the gene matches. Germline V gene sequence: CDR1 KGHDR, CDR2 SFDVKD. The DNA for the CDR3 is TGTGCCACCAGTGCGATTAGCGGGGGGGCCGCAGATACGCAGTATTTT. Its protein product is CATSAISGGAADTQYF.

The chain uses TRBV4-3 and TRBJ2-1, with D unclear. With 0 bases removed from V and 10 bases from J, the gap between germline ends came to 16 bases. The CDR3 runs to 15 residues. Germline V gene data show CDR1 as LGHNA and CDR2 as YSLEER. CDR3 loop: CASSQDGLGSSEQFF. Here the CDR3 DNA reads TGCGCCAGCAGCCAAGATGGGCTGGGTTCATCAGAGCAGTTCTTC.

The CDR3 DNA reads TGTGCCAGCTCACCACCGAGTTTAGCGCAAGAGACCCAGTACTTC. It yields the protein CASSPPSLAQETQYF. The chain joins TRBV18 to TRBJ2-5, with TRBD2 as a possible D gene (5 bases). CDR3 length: 15 amino acids. The V and J ends lost 0 bases and 2 bases respectively, with 10 bases between them. Germline CDR1 and CDR2: KGHSH and LQKENI.

The V call is TRBV11-2, the J call TRBJ2-7, with a possible D match to TRBD1 (6 bases). From germline, CDR1 is SGHAT and CDR2 FQNNGV. CDR3 length equals 14 residues. V lost 1 base and J 9 bases, leaving 16 bases between the germline ends. The DNA for the CDR3 is TGTGCCAGCAGCTTAGCCAGGGACATTTGGGGGCAGTACTTC. Residues: CASSLARDIWGQYF.

This clone has only a few counts. One end of the junction does not line up with germline, which may come from a read error. The J gene is TRBJ2-7, the V gene TRBV28, with a tentative D call TRBD1 (5 bases). The V gene's germline CDR1 is MDHEN and CDR2 SYDVKM. This CDR3 contains 13 residues. The DNA of the CDR3 is TGTGCCAGCGGTTTACAGGCCACCTACGAGCAGTACTTC. Protein product: CASGLQATYEQYF.

V gene TRBV5-4 combines with J gene TRBJ2-5, with 12 bases that match TRBD2. After removal of 2 bases from V and 5 bases from J, the junction contained 4 bases not matched to a gene. Germline V gene data show CDR1 as SGHNT and CDR2 as YYREEE (reference sequence). The CDR3 spans 15 residues. The DNA of the CDR3 is TGTGCCAGCAGCTTTCCGACTAGCGGGGGTGAGACCCAGTACTTC. This gives the protein CASSFPTSGGETQYF.

The V and J genes are TRBV29-1 and TRBJ2-3; D may be TRBD1 (6 bases). The CDR3 sequence is 13 residues long. V was clipped by 4 bases and J by 3 bases, with 11 bases between them. Germline assignment: CDR1 SQVTM and CDR2 ANQGSEA. The CDR3 bases are TGCAGCGTTGCAGGACAGATAACAGATACGCAGTATTTT. Translation: CSVAGQITDTQYF.

The chain links TRBV9 to TRBJ2-5; 9 bases map to TRBD2. V lost 0 bases to trimming and J lost 5 bases; unmatched junction nucleotides: 11. Germline V gene data show CDR1 as SGDLS and CDR2 as YYNGEE. This CDR3 has 17 amino acids. CDR3 sequence (DNA): TGTGCCAGCAGCGTAGGTAGCGGGGGCGCTAGGAGGGAGACCCAGTACTTC. Its protein is CASSVGSGGARRETQYF.

Concerning this clone: A much larger clone differs by one base, so this may be a read error. The chain has TRBV27 and TRBJ1-5; D remains ambiguous. V was pared by 5 bases and J by 3 bases, with 5 bases between. The CDR3 has 12 residues. Looked up from germline, CDR1 is MNHEY and CDR2 is SMNVEV (reference sequence). CDR3 sequence reads: CASSRDNQPQHF. CDR3 sequence (DNA): TGTGCCAGCAGTCGGGACAATCAGCCCCAGCATTTT.

The rearrangement links TRBV20-1 to TRBJ1-2; perhaps TRBD1 as D (5 bases). Germline lookup yields CDR1 DFQATT and CDR2 SNEGSKA (reference sequence). Trimming pared 3 bases from V and 3 bases from J, leaving 20 bases between. CDR3 length: 16 amino acids. CDR3 protein: CSASDQTRGGDYGYTF. The CDR3 nucleotides read TGCAGTGCTAGTGACCAGACCCGGGGGGGGGACTATGGCTACACCTTC.

This chain joins TRBV11-1 and TRBJ2-3; 7 nucleotides align to TRBD2. Per germline, CDR1 SGHAT and CDR2 FQDESV (reference sequence). Losses at the gene ends were 5 bases for V and 2 bases for J; bases not matched to a gene: 1. CDR3 length: 13 residues. CDR3 sequence (DNA): TGTGCCAGCAGCAGCGGGAACACAGATACGCAGTATTTT. It specifies CASSSGNTDTQYF.

V gene TRBV23-1 combines with J gene TRBJ2-3; 10 bases align to TRBD1. TRBV23-1 falls under the ORF class, with uncertain function. The CDR3 has 15 residues. The V gene end was trimmed by 8 bases and the J gene end by 5 bases; junction bases not matched to a gene: 10. The CDR3 region is CASPRDRGLVDTQYF. CDR3 in DNA: TGCGCCAGCCCTCGGGACAGGGGACTTGTAGATACGCAGTATTTT.

The chain is built from TRBV9 and TRBJ2-1; 7 positions match TRBD1. Unmatched junction bases numbered 8, after V lost 4 bases and J lost 4 bases. The CDR3 covers 15 residues. CDR1 and CDR2 (germline): SGDLS, YYNGEE. The CDR3 loop is CASSLTGAGYNEQFF. The CDR3 bases are TGTGCCAGCAGCTTAACAGGGGCCGGATACAATGAGCAGTTCTTC.

The V and J genes are TRBV18 and TRBJ2-7, with a possible D match to TRBD1 (6 bases). The CDR3 contains 14 residues. The V end lost 3 bases, the J end lost 0 bases, and 9 bases lay between the germline ends. The germline gives CDR1 KGHSH, CDR2 LQKENI. The CDR3 spells CASSPGQSSYEQYF. The CDR3 region has the DNA TGTGCCAGCTCACCTGGACAGAGCTCCTACGAGCAGTACTTC.

V is TRBV6-6 and J is TRBJ2-2; D might be TRBD1 (6 bases). Trimming pared 6 bases from V and 0 bases from J, leaving 11 bases between. This CDR3 spans 15 amino acids. CDR1 MNHNY and CDR2 SVGAGI come from the germline V gene (reference sequence). This chain's CDR3 is CASSRGQTNTGELFF. CDR3 nucleotide sequence: TGTGCCAGCAGCCGAGGACAGACGAACACCGGGGAGCTGTTTTTT.

The V and J genes are TRBV28 and TRBJ1-1; a possible D gene is TRBD1 (5 bases). There are 11 residues in the CDR3. CDR1 and CDR2 from the germline V gene are MDHEN and SYDVKM. Trimming removed 3 bases from V and 8 bases from J, with 7 bases in between. The CDR3 DNA sequence: TGTGCCAGCAGTTTCAGGACAGAAGCTTTCTTT. As protein: CASSFRTEAFF.

The chain couples TRBV7-8 to TRBJ1-1, with 9 positions matching TRBD1. CDR3 size: 14 residues. In germline, CDR1 is SGHVS, CDR2 FQNEAQ. V gave up 8 bases and J gave up 4 bases; unmatched junction bases: 8. CDR3 residues: CASARTGVGTEAFF. The CDR3 DNA follows: TGTGCCAGCGCAAGGACAGGGGTTGGCACTGAAGCTTTCTTT.

This chain joins TRBV12-5 and TRBJ2-7, with D possibly being TRBD2 (5 bases). CDR1 LGHNT and CDR2 FRNRAP come from the germline V gene. CDR3 length: 13 residues. Deletions cut 5 bases from V and 7 bases from J, with 15 bases between. The CDR3 DNA reads as TGTGCTAGTGGTGCCGCGGGCGTGAGGGAGCAGTACTTC. This sequence encodes CASGAAGVREQYF.

The gene calls are TRBV9 and TRBJ2-2; 8 bases are a match to TRBD2. From germline, CDR1 is SGDLS and CDR2 YYNGEE. This CDR3 contains 15 residues. V lost 3 bases to trimming and J lost 1 base; unmatched junction nucleotides: 2. The CDR3 is CASSGLAGNTGELFF. For the CDR3, the DNA is TGTGCCAGCAGCGGCCTAGCGGGGAACACCGGGGAGCTGTTTTTT. Full variable domain (rest looked up from reference TRBV9 and TRBJ2-2): DSGVTQTPKHLITATGQRVTLRCSPRSGDLSVYWYQQSLDQGLQFLIQYYNGEERAKGNILERFSAQQFPDLHSELNLSSLELGDSALYFCASSGLAGNTGELFFGEGSRLTVL.

The chain recombines TRBV24-1 with TRBJ2-7; 7 nucleotides match TRBD2. Looked up from germline, CDR1 is KGHDR and CDR2 is SFDVKD. With V trimmed by 3 bases and J by 5 bases, 12 bases remained unmatched. The CDR3 loop spans 16 amino acids. The CDR3 sequence is CATSDATPGGLDEQYF. The CDR3 coding sequence is TGTGCCACCAGTGATGCGACCCCGGGGGGTCTTGACGAGCAGTACTTC.

The CDR3 nucleotides read TGTGCCAGCAGCTTATCGGGCAATGAGCAGTTCTTC. Its translation is CASSLSGNEQFF. V usage is TRBV11-3 and J usage is TRBJ2-1, with D uncertain. The V gene lost 2 bases and the J gene lost 6 bases, with 5 bases spanning the gap. The CDR3 extends over 12 amino acids. From germline, CDR1 is SGHNT and CDR2 YENEEA.

The chain employs TRBV7-9 and TRBJ1-6; tentative D call: TRBD1 (5 bases). CDR1 and CDR2 (germline): SEHNR, FQNEAQ (reference sequence). The V end lost 3 bases, the J end lost 5 bases, and 14 bases lay between the germline ends. The CDR3 sequence is 16 residues long. The CDR3 here is CASSFRGDANNSPLHF. CDR3 DNA: TGTGCCAGCAGCTTCCGCGGGGACGCTAATAATTCACCCCTCCACTTT.

This clone appeared many times. This chain connects TRBV24-1 to TRBJ2-1; tentative D call: TRBD2 (5 bases). Per the germline V gene, CDR1 is KGHDR and CDR2 is SFDVKD. The V gene lost 9 bases and the J gene lost 6 bases, with 11 bases spanning the gap. The CDR3 runs 12 residues. CDR3 DNA: TGTGCCACCTTCTCGAGGGCCAATGAGCAGTTCTTC. Translated: CATFSRANEQFF.

This clone was seen a handful of times. The CDR3: CASSHGTNSNQPQHF. The CDR3 region has the DNA TGTGCCAGCAGTCATGGGACTAACAGCAATCAGCCCCAGCATTTT. The chain is built from TRBV28 and TRBJ1-5; D is perhaps TRBD1 (5 bases). The CDR3 covers 15 residues. V shed 5 bases and J shed 1 base, with 12 bases lying between them. Germline lookup yields CDR1 MDHEN and CDR2 SYDVKM.

This chain connects TRBV18 to TRBJ1-1; D perhaps matches TRBD1 (5 bases). The germline V gene has CDR1 KGHSH and CDR2 LQKENI. The CDR3 loop spans 13 amino acids. V lost 3 bases, J lost 3 bases, and 8 bases lay in between. CDR3 coding DNA: TGTGCCAGCTCACCCTCACAGGACACTGAAGCTTTCTTT. The encoded protein is CASSPSQDTEAFF.

The chain has TRBV9 and TRBJ2-1; D possibly corresponds to TRBD2 (6 bases). Per germline, CDR1 SGDLS and CDR2 YYNGEE. Trimming pared 4 bases from V and 0 bases from J, leaving 20 bases between. CDR3 length: 18 amino acids. The CDR3 is CASSPRAGRLISYNEQFF. In DNA, the CDR3 is TGTGCCAGCAGCCCACGGGCGGGGAGATTAATCTCCTACAATGAGCAGTTCTTC.

The chain recombines TRBV10-3 with TRBJ2-1; D possibly corresponds to TRBD1 (6 bases). Per the germline V gene, CDR1 is ENHRY and CDR2 is SYGVKD. The CDR3 covers 12 residues. V lost 6 bases to trimming and J lost 8 bases, with 11 bases between them. CDR3 sequence (DNA): TGTGCCATCAGACAACAGGGTTATGAGCAGTTCTTC. This codes for CAIRQQGYEQFF.